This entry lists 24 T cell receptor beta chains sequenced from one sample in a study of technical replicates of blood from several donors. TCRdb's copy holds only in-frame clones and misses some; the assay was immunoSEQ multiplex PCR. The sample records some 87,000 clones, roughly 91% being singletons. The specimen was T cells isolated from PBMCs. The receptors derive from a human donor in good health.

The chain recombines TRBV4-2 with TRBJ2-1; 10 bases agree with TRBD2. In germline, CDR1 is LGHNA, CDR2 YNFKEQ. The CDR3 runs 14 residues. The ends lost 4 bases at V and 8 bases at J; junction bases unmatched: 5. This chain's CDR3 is CASSPGLALHEQFF. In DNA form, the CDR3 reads TGTGCCAGCAGCCCGGGACTAGCGCTCCATGAGCAGTTCTTC.

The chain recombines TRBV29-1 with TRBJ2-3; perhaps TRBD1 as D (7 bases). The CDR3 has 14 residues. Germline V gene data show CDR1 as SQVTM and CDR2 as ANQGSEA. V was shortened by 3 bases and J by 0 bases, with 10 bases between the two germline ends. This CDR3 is CSVDRGTSTDTQYF. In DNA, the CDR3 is TGCAGCGTTGACAGGGGGACTAGCACAGATACGCAGTATTTT.

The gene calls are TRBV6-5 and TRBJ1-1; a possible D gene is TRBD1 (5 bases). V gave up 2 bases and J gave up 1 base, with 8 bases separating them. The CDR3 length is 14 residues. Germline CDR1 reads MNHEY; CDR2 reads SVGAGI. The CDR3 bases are TGTGCCAGCAGTTACCTCAGGGAGAACACTGAAGCTTTCTTT. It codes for CASSYLRENTEAFF.

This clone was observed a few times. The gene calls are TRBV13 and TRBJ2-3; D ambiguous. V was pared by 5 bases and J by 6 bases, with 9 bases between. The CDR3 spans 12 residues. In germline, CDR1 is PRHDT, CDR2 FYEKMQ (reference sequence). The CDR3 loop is CASSLLSDTQYF. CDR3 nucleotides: TGTGCCAGCAGCCTATTGTCTGATACGCAGTATTTT.

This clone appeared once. CDR3 protein: CASSQQGGQPQHF. The CDR3 region has the DNA TGTGCCAGCAGCCAACAGGGCGGTCAGCCCCAGCATTTT. The rearrangement links TRBV7-9 to TRBJ1-5, with a tentative D call TRBD1 (6 bases). The germline V and J ends were trimmed by 5 bases and 6 bases, with 11 bases remaining between them. The CDR3 runs 13 residues. Germline V gives CDR1 SEHNR, CDR2 FQNEAQ (reference sequence).

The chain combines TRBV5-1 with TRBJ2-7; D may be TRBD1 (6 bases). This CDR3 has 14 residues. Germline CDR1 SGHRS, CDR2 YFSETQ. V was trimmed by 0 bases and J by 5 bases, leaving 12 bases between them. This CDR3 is CASSLDRELDEQYF. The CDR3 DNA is TGCGCCAGCAGCTTGGACAGGGAATTAGACGAGCAGTACTTC.

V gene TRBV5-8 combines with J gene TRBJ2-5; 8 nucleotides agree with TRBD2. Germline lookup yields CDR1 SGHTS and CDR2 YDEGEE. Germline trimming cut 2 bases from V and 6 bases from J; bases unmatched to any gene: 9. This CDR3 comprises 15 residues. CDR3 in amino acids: CASSFSSGSPKTQYF. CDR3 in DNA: TGTGCCAGCAGCTTTTCCAGCGGGAGTCCGAAGACCCAGTACTTC.

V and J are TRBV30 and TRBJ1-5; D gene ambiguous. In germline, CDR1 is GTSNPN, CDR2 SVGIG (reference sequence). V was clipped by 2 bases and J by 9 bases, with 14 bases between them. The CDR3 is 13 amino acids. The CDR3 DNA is TGTGCCTGGAGTAGGAGACCATCCTTGCCCCAGCATTTT. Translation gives CAWSRRPSLPQHF.

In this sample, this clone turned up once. CDR3 DNA: TGTGCCAGCAGCCCCCGGGACAGTTTCGTTCCAGAGACCCAGTACTTC. Translation gives CASSPRDSFVPETQYF. The V and J genes are TRBV9 and TRBJ2-5; 7 bases match TRBD1. The germline CDR1 and CDR2 sequences are SGDLS and YYNGEE. V gave up 4 bases and J gave up 4 bases; unmatched junction bases: 13. This CDR3 contains 16 residues. The complete variable domain, with remaining parts taken from reference TRBV9 and TRBJ2-5, reads DSGVTQTPKHLITATGQRVTLRCSPRSGDLSVYWYQQSLDQGLQFLIQYYNGEERAKGNILERFSAQQFPDLHSELNLSSLELGDSALYFCASSPRDSFVPETQYFGPGTRLLVL.

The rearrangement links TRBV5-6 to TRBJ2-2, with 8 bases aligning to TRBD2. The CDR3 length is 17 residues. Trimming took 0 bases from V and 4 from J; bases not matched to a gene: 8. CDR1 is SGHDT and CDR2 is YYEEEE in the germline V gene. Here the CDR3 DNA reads TGTGCCAGCAGCTTGGGCTTTCGGGGGGGATTCACCGGGGAGCTGTTTTTT. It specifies CASSLGFRGGFTGELFF. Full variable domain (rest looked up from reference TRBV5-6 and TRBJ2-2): DAGVTQSPTHLIKTRGQQVTLRCSPKSGHDTVSWYQQALGQGPQFIFQYYEEEERQRGNFPDRFSGHQFPNYSSELNVNALLLGDSALYLCASSLGFRGGFTGELFFGEGSRLTVL.

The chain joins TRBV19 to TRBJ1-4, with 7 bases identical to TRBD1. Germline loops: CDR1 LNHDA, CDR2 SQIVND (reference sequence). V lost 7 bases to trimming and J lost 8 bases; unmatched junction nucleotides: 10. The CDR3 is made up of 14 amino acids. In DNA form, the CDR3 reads TGTGCCAGTACGCCGGGGCAGGGGGAAGAAAAACTGTTTTTT. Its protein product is CASTPGQGEEKLFF.

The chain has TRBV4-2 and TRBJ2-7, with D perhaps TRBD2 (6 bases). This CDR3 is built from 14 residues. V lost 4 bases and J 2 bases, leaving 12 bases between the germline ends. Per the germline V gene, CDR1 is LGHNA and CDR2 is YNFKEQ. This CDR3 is CASSRGTVPYEQYF. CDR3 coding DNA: TGTGCCAGCAGCCGGGGGACTGTACCCTACGAGCAGTACTTC.

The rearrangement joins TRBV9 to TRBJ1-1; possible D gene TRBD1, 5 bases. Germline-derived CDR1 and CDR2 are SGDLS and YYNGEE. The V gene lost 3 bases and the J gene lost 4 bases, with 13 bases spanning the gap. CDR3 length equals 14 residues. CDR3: CASSGGRRGTEAFF. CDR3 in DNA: TGTGCCAGCAGCGGCGGAAGGAGGGGCACTGAAGCTTTCTTT.

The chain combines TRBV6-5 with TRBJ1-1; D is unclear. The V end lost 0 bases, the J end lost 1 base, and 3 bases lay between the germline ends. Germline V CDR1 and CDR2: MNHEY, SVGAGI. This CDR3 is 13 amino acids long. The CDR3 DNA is TGTGCCAGCAGTTACTCACAGAACACTGAAGCTTTCTTT. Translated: CASSYSQNTEAFF.

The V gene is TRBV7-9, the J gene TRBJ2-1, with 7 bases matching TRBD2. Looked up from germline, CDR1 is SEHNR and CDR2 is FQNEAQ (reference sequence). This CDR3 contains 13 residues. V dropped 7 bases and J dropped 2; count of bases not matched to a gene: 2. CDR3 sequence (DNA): TGTGCCAGCACGGCGGGAGCCTACAATGAGCAGTTCTTC. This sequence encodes CASTAGAYNEQFF.

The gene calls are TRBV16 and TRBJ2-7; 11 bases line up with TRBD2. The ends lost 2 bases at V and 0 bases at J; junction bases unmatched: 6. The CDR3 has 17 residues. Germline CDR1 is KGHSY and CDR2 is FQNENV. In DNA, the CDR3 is TGTGCCAGCAGCCAACCGGGACTAGCGGTAAGCTCCTACGAGCAGTACTTC. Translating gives CASSQPGLAVSSYEQYF.

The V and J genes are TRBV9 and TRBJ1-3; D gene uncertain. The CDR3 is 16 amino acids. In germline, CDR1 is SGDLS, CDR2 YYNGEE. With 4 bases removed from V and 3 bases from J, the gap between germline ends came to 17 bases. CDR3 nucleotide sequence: TGTGCCAGCAGCACTGAGGGTTGGAGTCTTGGAAACACCATATATTTT. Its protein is CASSTEGWSLGNTIYF. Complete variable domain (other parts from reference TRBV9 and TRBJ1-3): DSGVTQTPKHLITATGQRVTLRCSPRSGDLSVYWYQQSLDQGLQFLIQYYNGEERAKGNILERFSAQQFPDLHSELNLSSLELGDSALYFCASSTEGWSLGNTIYFGEGSWLTVV.

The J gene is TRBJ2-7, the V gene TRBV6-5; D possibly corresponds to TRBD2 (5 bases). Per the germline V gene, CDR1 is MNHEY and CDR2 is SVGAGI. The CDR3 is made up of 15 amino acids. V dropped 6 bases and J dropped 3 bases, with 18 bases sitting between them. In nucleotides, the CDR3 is TGTGCCAGCAGGGTACCGGGCGGGTCCTTCTACGAGCAGTACTTC. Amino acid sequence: CASRVPGGSFYEQYF.

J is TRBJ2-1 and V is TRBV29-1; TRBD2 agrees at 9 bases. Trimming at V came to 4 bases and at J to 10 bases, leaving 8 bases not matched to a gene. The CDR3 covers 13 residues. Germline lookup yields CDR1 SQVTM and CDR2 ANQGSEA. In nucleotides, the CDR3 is TGCAGCGTTGCGACAGCGGGAGGTGGGGAGCAGTTCTTC. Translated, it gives CSVATAGGGEQFF.

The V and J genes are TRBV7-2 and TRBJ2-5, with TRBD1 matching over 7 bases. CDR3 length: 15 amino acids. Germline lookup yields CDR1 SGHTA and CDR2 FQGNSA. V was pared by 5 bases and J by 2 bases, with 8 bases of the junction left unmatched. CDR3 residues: CASSPEGAPQETQYF. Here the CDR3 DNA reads TGTGCCAGCAGCCCAGAGGGGGCGCCACAAGAGACCCAGTACTTC.

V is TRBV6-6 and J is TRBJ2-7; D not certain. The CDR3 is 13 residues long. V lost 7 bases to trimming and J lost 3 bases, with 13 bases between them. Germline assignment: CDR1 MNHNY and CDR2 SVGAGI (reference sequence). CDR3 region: CASMFGFNYEQYF. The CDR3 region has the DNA TGTGCCAGCATGTTCGGGTTTAACTACGAGCAGTACTTC.

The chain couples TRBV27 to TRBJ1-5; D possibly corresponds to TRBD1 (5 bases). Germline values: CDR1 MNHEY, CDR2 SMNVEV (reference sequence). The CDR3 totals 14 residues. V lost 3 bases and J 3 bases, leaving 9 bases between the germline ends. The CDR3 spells CASSFAGFNQPQHF. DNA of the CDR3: TGTGCCAGCAGTTTCGCAGGGTTCAATCAGCCCCAGCATTTT.

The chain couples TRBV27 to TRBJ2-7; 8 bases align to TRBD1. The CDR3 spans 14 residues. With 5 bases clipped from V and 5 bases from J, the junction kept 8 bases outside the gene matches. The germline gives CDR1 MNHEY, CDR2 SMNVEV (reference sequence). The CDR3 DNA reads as TGTGCCAGCAGTCAAATGACAGGGGTCCACGAGCAGTACTTC. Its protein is CASSQMTGVHEQYF.

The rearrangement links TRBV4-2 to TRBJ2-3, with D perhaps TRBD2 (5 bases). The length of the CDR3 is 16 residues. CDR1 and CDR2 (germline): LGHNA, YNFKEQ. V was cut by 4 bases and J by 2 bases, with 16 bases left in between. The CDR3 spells CASSPQAERHTDTQYF. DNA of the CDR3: TGTGCCAGCAGCCCCCAAGCCGAGCGGCACACAGATACGCAGTATTTT.